These T cell receptor beta chains were read from a single sample in a study of blood T cell repertoires in COVID-19. Data came from immunoSEQ multiplex PCR; TCRdb stores just in-frame clones and leaves some out. The sample has approximately 30,000 clones; 91% are singletons. Sequenced material: peripheral blood. These receptor sequences come from a human donor with active COVID-19. The donor label of this sample is uncertain. Each CDR3 is given without its conserved first and last residue.

V gene: TRBV7-2; J gene: TRBJ1-6; CDR3 protein: ASSLLSLGAYNSPLH
V gene: TRBV28; J gene: TRBJ2-4; CDR3 protein: ASSLRREGVKNIQY
V gene: TRBV6-5; J gene: TRBJ2-7; CDR3 protein: ASTPGRAAWDEQY
V gene: TRBV9; J gene: TRBJ2-1; CDR3 protein: ASSPRSQRDANEQF
V gene: TRBV6-1; J gene: TRBJ2-3; CDR3 protein: ASSEARDPDTQY
V gene: TRBV4-3; J gene: TRBJ2-2; CDR3 protein: ASSRAWDSRAGELF
V gene: TRBV5-1; J gene: TRBJ2-7; CDR3 protein: ASSSEYEQY
V gene: TRBV18; J gene: TRBJ2-1; CDR3 protein: ASSPGLAKNEQF
V gene: TRBV5-4; J gene: TRBJ1-1; CDR3 protein: ASSGTGEGEAF
V gene: TRBV21-1; J gene: TRBJ1-6; CDR3 protein: ASSKGRDKPNSPLH
V gene: TRBV4-1; J gene: TRBJ2-4; CDR3 protein: ASSQEGGNIQY